The 26 T cell receptor beta chains given below trace back to one sample, sequenced in a study of technical replicates of blood from several donors. Clones were sequenced by immunoSEQ multiplex PCR, and TCRdb holds only the in-frame ones, with some missing. The sample lists more than 65,000 clones, around 96% occurring once. The specimen sequenced was T cells isolated from PBMCs. These receptors all come from a human donor in good health.

This sequence joins TRBV28 and TRBJ2-1, with unresolved D. The CDR3 is 15 amino acids. The germline V and J ends were trimmed by 5 bases and 8 bases, with 19 bases remaining between them. Germline V gene lookup returns CDR1 MDHEN and CDR2 SYDVKM. This CDR3 is CASSLPATVVDEQFF. DNA of the CDR3: TGTGCCAGCAGTCTTCCCGCCACGGTAGTTGATGAGCAGTTCTTC.

V is TRBV29-1 and J is TRBJ1-1; D unresolved. This CDR3 has 11 amino acids. CDR1 is SQVTM and CDR2 is ANQGSEA in the germline V gene. V shed 6 bases and J shed 1 base, with 6 bases lying between them. The CDR3 DNA reads as TGCAGCGTGCAGCGGAACACTGAAGCTTTCTTT. It specifies CSVQRNTEAFF.

The CDR3 loop reads CASSALRTGELFF. In nucleotides, the CDR3 is TGTGCCAGCAGCGCGTTGAGGACCGGGGAGCTGTTTTTT. This chain links TRBV7-3 with TRBJ2-2; D not resolved. The CDR3 consists of 13 residues. V lost 5 bases and J lost 5, with 9 bases in between. The germline gives CDR1 SGHTA, CDR2 FQGTGA.

The genes are TRBV19 and TRBJ2-3; the match to TRBD2 covers 8 bases. This CDR3 has 15 amino acids. V lost 4 bases, J lost 9 bases, and 12 bases stayed unmatched. Germline V gene data show CDR1 as LNHDA and CDR2 as SQIVND (reference sequence). The CDR3 DNA sequence: TGTGCCAGTAGTAACTACAAGCGGGAGTTAAGAACGCAGTATTTT. Protein product: CASSNYKRELRTQYF. The full variable domain, completed using reference TRBV19 and TRBJ2-3, is DGGITQSPKYLFRKEGQNVTLSCEQNLNHDAMYWYRQDPGQGLRLIYYSQIVNDFQKGDIAEGYSVSREKKESFPLTVTSAQKNPTAFYLCASSNYKRELRTQYFGPGTRLTVL.

A note on this clone: At one end the junction does not follow the germline gene, possibly because of a read error. J is TRBJ2-1 and V is TRBV7-7, with 8 positions matching TRBD2. Per the germline V gene, CDR1 is SSHAT and CDR2 is FNYEAQ (reference sequence). This CDR3 region has 16 residues. The chain's CDR3 is CASSLEAGGSYNEQFF. The CDR3 DNA follows: TGTGCTAGCAGCTTAGAGGCGGGAGGCTCCTACAATGAGCAGTTCTTC.

The V gene is TRBV7-8, the J gene TRBJ2-1, with D maybe TRBD1 (5 bases). Between the trimmed V and J ends, which lost 2 bases and 2 bases, there was a span of 10 bases. The germline CDR1 and CDR2 sequences are SGHVS and FQNEAQ. The CDR3 contains 15 residues. In DNA, the CDR3 is TGTGCCAGCAGCTTAAGGACAAACACCTACAATGAGCAGTTCTTC. Translation: CASSLRTNTYNEQFF.

CDR3: CASSFSRGANTEAFF. The CDR3 nucleotides read TGTGCCAGCAGTTTTTCCAGGGGGGCGAACACTGAAGCTTTCTTT. This chain joins TRBV27 and TRBJ1-1; 7 nucleotides match TRBD1. Germline values: CDR1 MNHEY, CDR2 SMNVEV (reference sequence). Trimming removed 3 bases from V and 1 base from J; junction bases left unmatched: 5. This CDR3 spans 15 amino acids.

The CDR3 coding sequence is TGCAGTGCTAGAGTTTCGGATACGCAGTATTTT. Its translation: CSARVSDTQYF. The chain combines TRBV20-1 with TRBJ2-3, with D unresolved. CDR1 DFQATT and CDR2 SNEGSKA come from the germline V gene (reference sequence). The V end lost 1 base, the J end lost 6 bases, and 5 bases lay between the germline ends. The CDR3 is made up of 11 amino acids.

This chain links TRBV6-5 with TRBJ1-2; TRBD1 matches at 10 bases. CDR1 MNHEY and CDR2 SVGAGI come from the germline V gene. With 5 bases clipped from V and 4 bases from J, the junction kept 4 bases outside the gene matches. The CDR3 length is 14 residues. Here the CDR3 reads CASSPGQGSYGYTF. CDR3 bases: TGTGCCAGCAGTCCGGGACAGGGGAGCTATGGCTACACCTTC.

The chain couples TRBV19 to TRBJ2-2; 8 bases align to TRBD1. The CDR3 consists of 16 residues. V was clipped by 6 bases and J by 4 bases; unmatched bases: 10. CDR1 and CDR2 from the germline V gene are LNHDA and SQIVND (reference sequence). CDR3 protein: CASSPPQGAPTGELFF. The CDR3 DNA is TGTGCCAGTAGCCCACCCCAGGGGGCTCCCACCGGGGAGCTGTTTTTT. The whole variable domain, remainder taken from reference TRBV19 and TRBJ2-2, is DGGITQSPKYLFRKEGQNVTLSCEQNLNHDAMYWYRQDPGQGLRLIYYSQIVNDFQKGDIAEGYSVSREKKESFPLTVTSAQKNPTAFYLCASSPPQGAPTGELFFGEGSRLTVL.

This clone was picked up one time. The chain is built from TRBV5-4 and TRBJ1-2, with D possibly being TRBD1 (5 bases). The V end lost 4 bases, the J end lost 1 base, and 14 bases lay between the germline ends. The CDR3 consists of 15 residues. Germline V gives CDR1 SGHNT, CDR2 YYREEE (reference sequence). CDR3 residues: CASSPPSGGNYGYTF. The CDR3 DNA is TGTGCCAGCAGCCCTCCTAGCGGGGGTAACTATGGCTACACCTTC.

The chain is built from TRBV7-3 and TRBJ2-7, with D unresolved. CDR3 length: 15 amino acids. Trimming cost V 1 base and J 6 bases, with 16 bases left between them. CDR1 is SGHTA and CDR2 is FQGTGA in the germline V gene. In nucleotides, the CDR3 is TGTGCCAGCAGCTTAATCGCGGCGACCCAGACCGAGCAGTACTTC. It encodes CASSLIAATQTEQYF.

The gene calls are TRBV28 and TRBJ2-7; possible D gene TRBD1, 5 bases. The CDR3 length is 12 residues. The V end was cut by 6 bases, the J end by 3 bases, with 9 bases between. Germline CDR1 and CDR2: MDHEN and SYDVKM. CDR3 DNA: TGTGCCAGCAGCCCCAGGGACTACGAGCAGTACTTC. Encoded protein: CASSPRDYEQYF.

This sequence joins TRBV10-3 and TRBJ1-5, with TRBD1 matching over 11 bases. The J segment lost 7 bases and the V segment lost 4 bases, leaving 3 bases of the junction unmatched. The CDR3 is made up of 14 amino acids. The germline CDR1 and CDR2 sequences are ENHRY and SYGVKD. The CDR3 here is CAISGTGGSQPQHF. The CDR3 DNA sequence: TGTGCCATCAGTGGGACAGGGGGCAGCCAGCCCCAGCATTTT.

This chain joins TRBV5-6 and TRBJ1-2; D gene unclear. The length of the CDR3 is 11 residues. CDR1 and CDR2 (germline): SGHDT, YYEEEE. Between the trimmed V and J ends, which lost 4 bases and 7 bases, there was a span of 8 bases. CDR3 sequence: CASSLQAGYTF. DNA for the CDR3: TGTGCCAGCAGCCTCCAAGCTGGCTACACCTTC. The full variable domain, completed using reference TRBV5-6 and TRBJ1-2, is DAGVTQSPTHLIKTRGQQVTLRCSPKSGHDTVSWYQQALGQGPQFIFQYYEEEERQRGNFPDRFSGHQFPNYSSELNVNALLLGDSALYLCASSLQAGYTFGSGTRLTVV.

A remark on this clone: This sample also contains other DNA sequences that code for the same CDR3. V usage is TRBV6-5 and J usage is TRBJ1-1, with 8 bases that match TRBD1. This CDR3 contains 11 residues. With 6 bases clipped from V and 8 bases from J, the junction kept 2 bases outside the gene matches. The germline V gene encodes CDR1 MNHEY and CDR2 SVGAGI. CDR3 sequence (DNA): TGTGCCAGCAGGCAGGGGGCAGAAGCTTTCTTT. Protein sequence: CASRQGAEAFF.

Only one count was recorded for this clone. The V and J genes are TRBV11-3 and TRBJ2-2, with a tentative D call TRBD2 (5 bases). Germline CDR1 and CDR2: SGHNT and YENEEA. The CDR3 has 16 amino acids. V was clipped by 3 bases and J by 2 bases, with 13 bases between them. The CDR3 region is CASSFWGEGNTGELFF. Here the CDR3 DNA reads TGTGCCAGCAGCTTTTGGGGAGAGGGTAACACCGGGGAGCTGTTTTTT.

This clone was observed once. The rearrangement uses TRBV18 and TRBJ1-4, with D tentatively TRBD1 (6 bases). V gave up 4 bases and J gave up 0 bases, with 9 bases separating them. Germline V gene data show CDR1 as KGHSH and CDR2 as LQKENI. The CDR3 runs to 15 residues. Here the CDR3 DNA reads TGTGCCAGCTCACAACAGGGATCAACTAATGAAAAACTGTTTTTT. This encodes CASSQQGSTNEKLFF.

V usage is TRBV2 and J usage is TRBJ1-4, with D possibly being TRBD1 (5 bases). The germline V gene encodes CDR1 SNHLY and CDR2 FYNNEI. V lost 7 bases, J lost 5 bases, and 14 bases lay in between. The CDR3 has 14 residues. Here the CDR3 reads CASKKTETNEKLFF. As DNA, the CDR3 is TGTGCCAGCAAGAAGACAGAGACCAATGAAAAACTGTTTTTT.

The chain uses TRBV7-3 and TRBJ1-1; D possibly corresponds to TRBD1 (5 bases). The CDR3 runs 14 residues. V gave up 7 bases and J gave up 2 bases, with 14 bases separating them. Germline CDR1 and CDR2: SGHTA and FQGTGA. CDR3 region: CASMTFGGNTEAFF. The CDR3 coding sequence is TGTGCCAGCATGACATTCGGGGGAAACACTGAAGCTTTCTTT.

V is TRBV10-3 and J is TRBJ1-2; D remains unclear. The CDR3 has 15 residues. The V end was cut by 0 bases, the J end by 4 bases, with 12 bases between. Germline CDR1 and CDR2: ENHRY and SYGVKD. CDR3 amino acids: CAISESTVLLYGYTF. The CDR3 DNA reads TGTGCCATCAGTGAGTCTACGGTCCTCCTCTATGGCTACACCTTC.

The chain employs TRBV9 and TRBJ2-1; the match to TRBD1 covers 9 bases. Germline lookup yields CDR1 SGDLS and CDR2 YYNGEE. The CDR3 contains 16 residues. After removal of 6 bases from V and 4 bases from J, the junction contained 11 bases not matched to a gene. The CDR3 region has the DNA TGTGCCAGCACCACTACTCCGGGACAGGGATACAATGAGCAGTTCTTC. Amino acid sequence: CASTTTPGQGYNEQFF.

The V call is TRBV19, the J call TRBJ2-7; TRBD1 might be the D (6 bases). Germline V gene sequence: CDR1 LNHDA, CDR2 SQIVND (reference sequence). This CDR3 region has 14 residues. V lost 5 bases and J 2 bases, leaving 13 bases between the germline ends. CDR3 coding DNA: TGTGCCAGTAGTCCGGGGACAACTACCTACGAGCAGTACTTC. Protein sequence: CASSPGTTTYEQYF. Complete variable domain (other parts from reference TRBV19 and TRBJ2-7): DGGITQSPKYLFRKEGQNVTLSCEQNLNHDAMYWYRQDPGQGLRLIYYSQIVNDFQKGDIAEGYSVSREKKESFPLTVTSAQKNPTAFYLCASSPGTTTYEQYFGPGTRLTVT.

The CDR3 sequence: CASSRQIISYNEQFF. In DNA form, the CDR3 reads TGTGCCAGCAGTCGTCAGATTATCTCCTACAATGAGCAGTTCTTC. The genes are TRBV6-5 and TRBJ2-1; D is unclear. Germline V gene sequence: CDR1 MNHEY, CDR2 SVGAGI. Trimming left V 5 bases short and J 0 bases short, with 11 bases between. The CDR3 has 15 residues.

The chain employs TRBV5-6 and TRBJ2-7; 10 bases align to TRBD2. CDR1 and CDR2 (germline): SGHDT, YYEEEE. Trimming at V came to 4 bases and at J to 0 bases, leaving 7 bases not matched to a gene. The CDR3 covers 16 residues. CDR3 nucleotide sequence: TGTGCCAGCAGCCCAAGCGGGAGGGACCCCTCCTACGAGCAGTACTTC. Its translation: CASSPSGRDPSYEQYF.

The V gene is TRBV4-3, the J gene TRBJ2-3, with D perhaps TRBD1 (6 bases). This CDR3 spans 15 amino acids. Germline V gene lookup returns CDR1 LGHNA and CDR2 YSLEER. V was trimmed by 4 bases and J by 2 bases, leaving 13 bases between them. The CDR3 is CASSPSGAYTDTQYF. DNA of the CDR3: TGCGCCAGCAGCCCCTCAGGGGCTTACACAGATACGCAGTATTTT.